This paragraph covers one T cell receptor beta chain sequence. Its antigen remains unknown. Per the germline V gene, CDR1 is SGHTA and CDR2 is FQGNSA. Between the trimmed V and J ends, which lost 0 bases and 3 bases, there was a span of 6 bases. The CDR3 loop spans 13 amino acids. The data were taken from a study of cytomegalovirus exposure and HLA in healthy donors. About the study: Among 150 million to 200 million T cells, an earlier analysis found about 110 million unique TCR beta sequences.

Each donor was nominally healthy when sampled (though unrecorded immune exposures were likely). Study-level results: The study found most TCR sequences rare, yet found some public TCRs in many donors. Information on immune exposure was restricted to one variable (CMV serostatus).

The PCR was carried out with 60 Vbeta primers and 13 Jbeta primers. Measured with immunoSEQ multiplex PCR; TCRdb has only the in-frame clones, and not every one. Among more than 90,000 clones, roughly 70% were seen once, and the ten largest hold under 3%. The sequence was obtained from a man in his fifties in good health and CMV-seronegative. Sequencing input: PBMCs. The chain links TRBV7-2 to TRBJ2-7; no clear D. CDR3 sequence: CASSLAGSYEQYV. The CDR3 DNA reads as TGTGCCAGCAGCTTAGCGGGCAGCTACGAGCAGTACGTC.